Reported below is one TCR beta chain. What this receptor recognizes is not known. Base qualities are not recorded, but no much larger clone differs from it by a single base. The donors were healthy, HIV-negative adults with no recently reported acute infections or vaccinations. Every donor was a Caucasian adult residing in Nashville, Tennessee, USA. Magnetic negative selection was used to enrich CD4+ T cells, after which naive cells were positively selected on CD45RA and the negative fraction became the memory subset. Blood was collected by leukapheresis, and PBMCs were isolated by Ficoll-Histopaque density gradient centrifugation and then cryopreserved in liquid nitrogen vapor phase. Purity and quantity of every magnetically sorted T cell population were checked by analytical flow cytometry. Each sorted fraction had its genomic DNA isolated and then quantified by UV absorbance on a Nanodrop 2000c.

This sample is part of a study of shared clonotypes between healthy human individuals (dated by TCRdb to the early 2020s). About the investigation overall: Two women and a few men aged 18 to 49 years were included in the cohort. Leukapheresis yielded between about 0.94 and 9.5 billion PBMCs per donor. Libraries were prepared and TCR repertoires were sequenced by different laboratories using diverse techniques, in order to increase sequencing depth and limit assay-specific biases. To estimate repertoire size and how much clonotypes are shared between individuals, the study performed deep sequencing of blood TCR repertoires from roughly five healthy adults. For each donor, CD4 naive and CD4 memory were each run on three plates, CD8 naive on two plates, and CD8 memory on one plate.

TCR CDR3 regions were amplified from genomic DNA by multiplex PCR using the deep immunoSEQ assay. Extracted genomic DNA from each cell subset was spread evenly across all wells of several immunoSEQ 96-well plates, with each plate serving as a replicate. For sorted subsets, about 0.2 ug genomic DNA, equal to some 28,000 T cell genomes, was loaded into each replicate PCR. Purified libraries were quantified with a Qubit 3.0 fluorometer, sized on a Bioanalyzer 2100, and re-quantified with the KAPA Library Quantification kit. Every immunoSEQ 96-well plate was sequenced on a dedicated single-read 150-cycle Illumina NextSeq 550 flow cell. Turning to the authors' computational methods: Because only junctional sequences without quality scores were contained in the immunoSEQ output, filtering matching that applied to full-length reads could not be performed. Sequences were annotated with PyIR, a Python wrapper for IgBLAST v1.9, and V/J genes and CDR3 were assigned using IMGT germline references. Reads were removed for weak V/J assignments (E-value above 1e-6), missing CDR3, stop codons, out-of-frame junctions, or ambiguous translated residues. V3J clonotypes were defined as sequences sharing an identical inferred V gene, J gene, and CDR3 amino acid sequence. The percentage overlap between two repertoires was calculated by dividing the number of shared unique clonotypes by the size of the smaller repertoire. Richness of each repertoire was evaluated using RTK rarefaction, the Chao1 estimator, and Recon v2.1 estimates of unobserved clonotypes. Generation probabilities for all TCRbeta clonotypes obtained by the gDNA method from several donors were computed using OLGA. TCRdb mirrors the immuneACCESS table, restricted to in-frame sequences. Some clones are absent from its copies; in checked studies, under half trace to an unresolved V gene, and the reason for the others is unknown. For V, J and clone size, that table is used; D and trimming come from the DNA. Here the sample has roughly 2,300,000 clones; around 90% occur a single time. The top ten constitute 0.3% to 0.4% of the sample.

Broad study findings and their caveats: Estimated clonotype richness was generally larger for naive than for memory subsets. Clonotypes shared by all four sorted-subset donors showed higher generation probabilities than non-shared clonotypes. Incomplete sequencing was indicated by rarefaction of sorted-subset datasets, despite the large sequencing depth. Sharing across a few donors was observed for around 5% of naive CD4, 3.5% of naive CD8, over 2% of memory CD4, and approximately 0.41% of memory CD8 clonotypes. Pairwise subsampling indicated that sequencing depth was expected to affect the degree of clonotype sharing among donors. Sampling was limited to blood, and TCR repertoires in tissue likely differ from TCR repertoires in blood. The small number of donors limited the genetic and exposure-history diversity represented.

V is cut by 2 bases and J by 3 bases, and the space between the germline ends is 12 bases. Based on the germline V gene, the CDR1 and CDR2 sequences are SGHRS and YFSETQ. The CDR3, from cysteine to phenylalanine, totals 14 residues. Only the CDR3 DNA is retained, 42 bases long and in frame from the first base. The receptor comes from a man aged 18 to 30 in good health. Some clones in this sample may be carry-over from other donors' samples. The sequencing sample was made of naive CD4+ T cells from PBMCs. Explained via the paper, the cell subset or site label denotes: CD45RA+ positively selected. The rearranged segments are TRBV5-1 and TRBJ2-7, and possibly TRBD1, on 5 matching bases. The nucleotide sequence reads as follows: TGCGCCAGCAGCTTTTTCCAGGGTGGCTACGAGCAGTACTTC. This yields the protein CASSFFQGGYEQYF.